A single T cell receptor (beta chain) is shown here with its context. The target antigen is unknown. The CDR3 sequence is 15 residues long. The germline gives CDR1 MNHNS, CDR2 SASEGT. The germline V and J ends were trimmed by 1 base and 7 bases, with 16 bases remaining between them. The data stem from a study of T cell responses to AZD1222 COVID-19 vaccine. Overall study results and limits: Spike-spanning, vaccine-associated CD4 TCRs were dominant at 160-218 and 743-854. Baseline antibody screening turned up just six seropositive AZD1222 recipients.

Data came from immunoSEQ multiplex PCR; TCRdb stores just in-frame clones and leaves some out. The data hold 90,000 to 130,000 clones, with over 85% observed a single time. This receptor was identified in an adult who received the AZD1222 COVID-19 vaccine. The chain is built from TRBV6-1 and TRBJ1-2, with D tentatively TRBD1 (5 bases). Sequenced here: peripheral blood, sampled 28 days after the second AZD1222 dose. The CDR3 bases are TGTGCCAGCAGTGAAGAAGGCCAGAGGGGCTCTGGCTACACCTTC. It is translated as CASSEEGQRGSGYTF.